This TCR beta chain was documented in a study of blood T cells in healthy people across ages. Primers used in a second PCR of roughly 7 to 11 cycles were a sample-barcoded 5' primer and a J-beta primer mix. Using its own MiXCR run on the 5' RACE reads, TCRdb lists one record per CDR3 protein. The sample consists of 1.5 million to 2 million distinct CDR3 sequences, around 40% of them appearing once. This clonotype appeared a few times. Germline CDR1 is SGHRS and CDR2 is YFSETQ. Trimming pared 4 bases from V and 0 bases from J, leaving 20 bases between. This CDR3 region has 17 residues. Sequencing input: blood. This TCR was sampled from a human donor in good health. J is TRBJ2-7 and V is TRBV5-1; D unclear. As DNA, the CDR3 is TGCGCCAGCAGCAGGCCCCCGACAAGGTCTAGCTCCTACGAGCAGTACTTC. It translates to CASSRPPTRSSSYEQYF.